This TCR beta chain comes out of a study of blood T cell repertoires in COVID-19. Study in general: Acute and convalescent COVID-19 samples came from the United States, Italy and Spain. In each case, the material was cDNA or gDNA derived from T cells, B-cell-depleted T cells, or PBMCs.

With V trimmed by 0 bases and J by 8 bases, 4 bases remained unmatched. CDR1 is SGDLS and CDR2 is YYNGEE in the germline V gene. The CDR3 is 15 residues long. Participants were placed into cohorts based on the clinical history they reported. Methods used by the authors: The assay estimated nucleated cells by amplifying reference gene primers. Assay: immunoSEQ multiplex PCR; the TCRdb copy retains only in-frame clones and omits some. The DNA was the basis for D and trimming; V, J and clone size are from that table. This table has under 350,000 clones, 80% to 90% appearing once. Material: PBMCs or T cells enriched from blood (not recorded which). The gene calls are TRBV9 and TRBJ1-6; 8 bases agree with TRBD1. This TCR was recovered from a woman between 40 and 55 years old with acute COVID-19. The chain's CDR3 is CASSVGSRGHSPLHF. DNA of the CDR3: TGTGCCAGCAGCGTAGGTAGCAGGGGGCATTCACCCCTCCACTTT.